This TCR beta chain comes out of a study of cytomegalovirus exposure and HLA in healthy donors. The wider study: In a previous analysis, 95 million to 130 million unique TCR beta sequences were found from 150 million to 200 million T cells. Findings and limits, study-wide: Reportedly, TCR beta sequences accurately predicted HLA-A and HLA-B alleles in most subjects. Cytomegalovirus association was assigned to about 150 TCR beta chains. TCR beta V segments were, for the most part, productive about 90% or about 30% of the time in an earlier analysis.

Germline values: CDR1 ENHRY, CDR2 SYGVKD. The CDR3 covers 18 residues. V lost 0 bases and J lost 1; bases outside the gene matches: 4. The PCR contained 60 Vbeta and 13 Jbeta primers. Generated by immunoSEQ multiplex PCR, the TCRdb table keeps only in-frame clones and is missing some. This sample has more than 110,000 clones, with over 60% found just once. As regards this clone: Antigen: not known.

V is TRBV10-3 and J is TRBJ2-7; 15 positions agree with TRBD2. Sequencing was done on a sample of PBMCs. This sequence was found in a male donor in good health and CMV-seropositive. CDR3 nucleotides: TGTGCCATCAGTGAGTCGGGACTAGCGGGGGGAAGTTCCTACGAGCAGTACTTC. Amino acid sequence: CAISESGLAGGSSYEQYF.